These T cell receptor beta chains were read from a single sample in a study of shared clonotypes between healthy human individuals. The method was immunoSEQ multiplex PCR; TCRdb's version includes in-frame clones alone and lacks a portion of them. The repertoire has approximately 2.4 million clones, approximately 96% of them found once; the top ten carry roughly 0.13%. The sequenced sample consisted of naive CD4+ T cells sorted from blood. The receptors stem from a man between 18 and 29 years old in good health. Both conserved end residues are part of each CDR3. D genes are given only for firm matches. Clone size, where shown, is once, few, many, or a class for clones that have expanded.

>TRBV2|TRBD2|-|TRBJ2-3
TGTGCCAGCATGACCTTACTAGCGGTGGGGGGCGTCTGGACAGATACGCAGTATTTT
CASMTLLAVGGVWTDTQYF
>TRBV11-2|-|-|TRBJ1-1
TGTGCCAGCAGCTTCGAGGGTGGGACTGAAGCTTTCTTT
CASSFEGGTEAFF
>TRBV6-6|-|-|TRBJ1-6
TGTGCCAGCAGTTATAGGAATTCACCCCTCCACTTT
CASSYRNSPLHF
>TRBV7-2|-|-|TRBJ1-1
TGTGCCAGTCTCTTGGGGGAGTTGAGATCAACTGAAGCTTTCTTT
CASLLGELRSTEAFF
>TRBV4-3|TRBD1|-|TRBJ2-7
TGCGCCAGCAGCCAAAGATCTCCGGGACAGGGTGATCTCAGCTCCTACGAGCAGTACTTC
CASSQRSPGQGDLSSYEQYF
>TRBV19|-|-|TRBJ1-5
TGTGCCAGTAGTATAGTAGGGTCGGTGGGGAAACAGCCCCAGCATTTT
CASSIVGSVGKQPQHF
>TRBV5-6|TRBD1|-|TRBJ1-2
TGTGCCAGCAGCACGACAGGGACGGATCTCGGCTACACCTTC
CASSTTGTDLGYTF
>TRBV19|-|-|TRBJ1-2
TGTGCCAGTACCTTAGATGGGAACAGGTGGAGGACCATACCGCGCTACACCTTC
CASTLDGNRWRTIPRYTF
>TRBV5-4|TRBD1|-|TRBJ2-7
TGTGCCAGCAGCAAGAGACAGGGGGCGGGATACGAGCAGTACTTC
CASSKRQGAGYEQYF
>TRBV9|-|once|TRBJ2-3
TGTGCCAGCAGCCCAGGAGGCCGAAGCACAGATACGCAGTATTTT
CASSPGGRSTDTQYF
>TRBV7-9|-|-|TRBJ2-3
TGTGCCAGCAGCTCGGGACTCGTCCCAGATACGCAGTATTTT
CASSSGLVPDTQYF
>TRBV5-1|-|-|TRBJ1-5
TGCGCCAGCAGCTTGGCAATTAATCAGCCCCAGCATTTT
CASSLAINQPQHF
>TRBV4-3|TRBD2|-|TRBJ2-7
TGCGCCAGCAGCGCACAACTAGCGGGAGTATGGGAGCAGTACTTC
CASSAQLAGVWEQYF
>TRBV5-5|-|-|TRBJ1-2
TGTGCCAGCAGCTTGGATAGGTATGGCTACACCTTC
CASSLDRYGYTF
>TRBV4-2|-|-|TRBJ1-1
TGTGCCAGCAGCCAAGAACGGTACACTGAAGCTTTCTTT
CASSQERYTEAFF
>TRBV18|-|-|TRBJ2-7
TGTGCCAGCTCTAACCGGTCCTCGCTGGATCCCTACGAGCAGTACTTC
CASSNRSSLDPYEQYF
>TRBV6-4|TRBD1|-|TRBJ1-2
TGTGCCAGCAGTGACGGAGGGACAGGCGGCTATGGCTACACCTTC
CASSDGGTGGYGYTF